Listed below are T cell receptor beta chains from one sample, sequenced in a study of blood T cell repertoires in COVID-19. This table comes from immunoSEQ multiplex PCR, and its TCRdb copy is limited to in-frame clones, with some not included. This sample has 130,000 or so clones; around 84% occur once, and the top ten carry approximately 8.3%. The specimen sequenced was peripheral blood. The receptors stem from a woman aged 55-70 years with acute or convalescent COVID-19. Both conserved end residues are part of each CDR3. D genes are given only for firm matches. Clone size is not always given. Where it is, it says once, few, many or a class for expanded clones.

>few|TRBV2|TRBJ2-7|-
CASSARDGAYEQYF
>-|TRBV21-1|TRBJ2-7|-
CASSKDDWGRNCCEQYF
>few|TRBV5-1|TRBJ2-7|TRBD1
CASSSFQGASYEQYF
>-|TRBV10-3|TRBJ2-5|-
CAISLPSEALYF
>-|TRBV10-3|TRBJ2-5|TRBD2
CAISAGGAAETQYF
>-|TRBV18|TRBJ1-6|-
CASSPPSMAPLHF
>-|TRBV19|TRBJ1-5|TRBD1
CASSANRGDSNQPQHF
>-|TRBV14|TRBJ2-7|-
CASSQAVGGTYEQYF
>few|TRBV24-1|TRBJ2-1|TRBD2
CATSENPGLAVHNEQFF
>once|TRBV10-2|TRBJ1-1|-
CASSESVADEAFF
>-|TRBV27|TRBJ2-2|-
CASSSPPNRELFF
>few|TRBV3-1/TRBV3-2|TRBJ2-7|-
CASSQDGRYEQYF
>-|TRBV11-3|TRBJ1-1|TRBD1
CASSLRTGQHTEAFF
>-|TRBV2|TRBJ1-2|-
CASSEPPSDGYTF
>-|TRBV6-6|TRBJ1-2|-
CASTMRVTNYGYTF
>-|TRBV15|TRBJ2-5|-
CATSSMGAEETQYF
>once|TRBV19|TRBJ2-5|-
CASSWGRLLQEAQYF